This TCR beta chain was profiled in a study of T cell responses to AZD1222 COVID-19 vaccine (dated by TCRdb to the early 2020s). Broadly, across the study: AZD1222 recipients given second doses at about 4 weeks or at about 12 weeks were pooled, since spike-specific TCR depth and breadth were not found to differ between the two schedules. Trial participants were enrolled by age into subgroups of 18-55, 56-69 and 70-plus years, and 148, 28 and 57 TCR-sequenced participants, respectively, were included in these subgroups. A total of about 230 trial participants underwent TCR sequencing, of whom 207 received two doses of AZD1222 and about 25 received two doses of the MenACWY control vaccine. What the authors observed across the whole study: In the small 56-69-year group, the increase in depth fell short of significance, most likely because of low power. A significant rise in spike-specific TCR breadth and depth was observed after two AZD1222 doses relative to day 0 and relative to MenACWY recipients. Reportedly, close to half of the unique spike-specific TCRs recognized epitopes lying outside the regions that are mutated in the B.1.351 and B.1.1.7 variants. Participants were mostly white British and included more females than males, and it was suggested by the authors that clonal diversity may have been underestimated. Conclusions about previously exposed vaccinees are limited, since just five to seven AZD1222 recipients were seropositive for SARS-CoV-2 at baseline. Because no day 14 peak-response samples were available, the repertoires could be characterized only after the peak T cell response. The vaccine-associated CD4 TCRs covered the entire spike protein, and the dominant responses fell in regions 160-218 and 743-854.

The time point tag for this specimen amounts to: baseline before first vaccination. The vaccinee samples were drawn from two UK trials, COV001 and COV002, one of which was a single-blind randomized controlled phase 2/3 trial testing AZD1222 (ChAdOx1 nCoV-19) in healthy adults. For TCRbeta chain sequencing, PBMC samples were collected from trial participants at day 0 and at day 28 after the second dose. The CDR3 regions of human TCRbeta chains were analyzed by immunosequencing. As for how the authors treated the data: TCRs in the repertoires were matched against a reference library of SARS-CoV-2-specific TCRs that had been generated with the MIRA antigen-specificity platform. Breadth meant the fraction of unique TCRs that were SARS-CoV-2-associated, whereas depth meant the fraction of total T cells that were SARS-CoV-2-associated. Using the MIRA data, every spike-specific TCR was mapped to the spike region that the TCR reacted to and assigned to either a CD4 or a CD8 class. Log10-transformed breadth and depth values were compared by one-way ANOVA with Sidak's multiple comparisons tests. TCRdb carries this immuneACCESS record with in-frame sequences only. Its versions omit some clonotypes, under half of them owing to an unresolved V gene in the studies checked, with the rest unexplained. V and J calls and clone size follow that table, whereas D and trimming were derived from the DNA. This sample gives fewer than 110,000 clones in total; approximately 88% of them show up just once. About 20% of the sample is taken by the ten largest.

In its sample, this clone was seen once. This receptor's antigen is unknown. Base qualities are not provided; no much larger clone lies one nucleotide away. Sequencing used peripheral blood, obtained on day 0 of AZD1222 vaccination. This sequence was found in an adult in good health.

CDR3 reads: CASSLQETQYF. Here is the DNA: TGTGCCAGCAGTTTACAAGAGACCCAGTACTTC. In this chain, TRBV28 is recombined with TRBJ2-5; no D gene call is confident. Based on the germline V gene, the CDR1 and CDR2 sequences are MDHEN and SYDVKM. V is pared back by 2 bases and J by 2 bases, with 0 bases lying between the germline termini. The CDR3 measures 11 amino acids from cysteine to phenylalanine. Here the CDR3 DNA is all that survives: 33 bases in frame from base 1.